The clone carrying this T cell receptor beta chain was counted a few times. Its antigen is unidentified. This specimen comes from a study of cytomegalovirus exposure and HLA in healthy donors. Study-level information: From some 180 million T cells, an earlier analysis saw roughly 100 million unique TCR beta sequences. Findings and caveats of the study: The HLA-A and HLA-B alleles of most subjects were reportedly predicted accurately from TCR beta sequences. Highly shared sequence variants in one cluster were likely a sequencing artifact.

CDR3 size: 16 residues. Germline V gene data show CDR1 as MGHRA and CDR2 as YSYEKL. Trimming took off 0 bases at V and 4 bases at J, with 15 bases between the two ends. Primers for the PCR totalled 60 Vbeta and 13 Jbeta. Using immunoSEQ multiplex PCR, the repertoire was profiled, and TCRdb retains in-frame clones only, with some absent. Among about 200,000 clones listed, about two thirds were seen once. At collection, donors were nominally healthy, but unrecorded immune exposures were probable. This TCR was sampled from a middle-aged man in good health and CMV-seropositive. The sequencing input was PBMCs. The chain uses TRBV4-1 and TRBJ1-2; D not resolved. The CDR3 bases are TGCGCCAGCAGCCAAGAAATGGCATACGGGGTCTATGGCTACACCTTC. It encodes CASSQEMAYGVYGYTF.